This T cell receptor (beta chain) comes out of a study of blood T cell repertoires in COVID-19. The wider study: T cells, B-cell-depleted T cells, or PBMCs provided the cDNA or gDNA that served as material.

This clone was counted a few times. Sequencing was performed with immunoSEQ multiplex PCR; in TCRdb, only in-frame clones are kept and a portion is missing. Found here are fewer than 250,000 clones, 83% of them singletons; the top ten hold around 5.9%. The TCR sequence derives from a human donor in a cohort sampled during active COVID-19. Source material: peripheral blood.

CDR3 sequence: CASSHTGLAISNNEQFF. The CDR3 DNA follows: TGCGCCAGCAGCCATACGGGACTAGCGATAAGCAACAATGAGCAGTTCTTC. The chain employs TRBV4-1 and TRBJ2-1; 10 nucleotides line up with TRBD2. The ends lost 3 bases at V and 5 bases at J; junction bases unmatched: 10. The CDR3 consists of 17 residues. Germline assignment: CDR1 MGHRA and CDR2 YSYEKL.